This T cell receptor beta chain was documented in a study of graft-versus-host responses after intestinal transplantation (TCRdb year 2021). In the study overall: The transplants that recipients received were multivisceral, liver-intestinal, or isolated intestinal. After intestinal transplantation, graft-versus-host and host-versus-graft alloreactive T cell clones in the graft, circulation and bone marrow were tracked using bulk TCR-beta CDR3 sequencing. The cohort enrolled 20 to 30 intestinal transplant recipients, one of whom was a retransplant, and a few patients without pretransplant specimens were excluded. Alloreactive clones were identified by sequencing pre-transplant mixed lymphocyte reaction products and comparing these products with unstimulated pre-transplant donor and recipient T cells. Every recipient was given anti-thymocyte globulin induction, then maintenance tacrolimus and steroids for approximately 3 years. Donor T cell macrochimerism was defined as a peak of at least 4% donor T cells among recipient peripheral blood mononuclear cells. Rather than being sequenced by the commercial service, samples from a few later patients were sequenced in-house on an Illumina MiSeq and processed with MiXCR.

The sample's time point label is to be understood as: cells obtained before transplantation from donor or recipient. CD3+CD4+ and CD3+CD8+ populations were FACS-sorted from unstimulated pre-transplant donor and recipient cells taken from spleen or lymph nodes. Library preparation was by the immunoSEQ multiplex PCR assay. For most patients, genomic DNA was isolated using the Qiagen DNeasy Blood and Tissue Kit and was shipped frozen to Adaptive Biotechnologies for TCR sequencing. Adaptive Biotechnologies carried out high-throughput TCR-beta CDR3 sequencing of genomic DNA for most patients. Regarding the original processing steps: TCR sequencing data for 15 to 20 patients were retrieved from Adaptive's ImmunoSEQ software; three other patients were processed with MiXCR and VDJtools. CD4 versus CD8 sorting errors were corrected by removing sequences found in both subsets at a frequency ratio below 5:1. CDR3 nucleotide sequences shared by donor and recipient were removed because the origin of these sequences could not be assigned. Alloreactive clones required at least 2-fold expansion over unstimulated cells and minimum CFSE-low frequency of 0.002% (template counts) or 0.001% (read counts). A clone was considered mappable if detected in the sequenced pre-transplant spleen, lymph node, or MLR CFSE-low populations of the donor or recipient. Cumulative frequency of alloreactive clones was calculated as a percentage of all sequences weighted by copy number. This is the immuneACCESS table as TCRdb keeps it, with only in-frame sequences that have V and J called. A part of the clones is gone; compared with another copy, unresolved V genes explain less than half, and the rest is unexplained. The DNA gave D and trimming, while V, J and clone size come from that table. This sample is represented by about 130,000 clones; around 90% of them were singletons. Of the sample, about 0.19% is held by the ten largest clones.

Broader findings and caveats from the paper: Early after transplant, peak levels of circulating GvH clones were found to be associated with declines in HvG clones. GvH clones were detected in recipient bone marrow, and some of these GvH clones were observed earlier in ileal mucosa or blood, consistent with an intestinal mucosal origin. Conclusions were limited by the relatively low number and heterogeneity of intestinal transplant patients. Patients with donor T cell macrochimerism had high GvH to HvG T cell clonal ratios in their allografts.

This clone has just a few counts. It has no known antigen specificity. It has no much larger one-base neighbor in the sample; base qualities were not kept. This TCR was sampled from a human donor who received an intestinal transplant. Sequenced material: unstimulated CD4+ T cells sorted from spleen or lymph node cells, taken before intestinal transplant.

The sequence in DNA is TGTGCCAGTAGTATATCAGCAGGGTGGCGCAATCAGCCCCAGCATTTT. Its translation reads: CASSISAGWRNQPQHF. The receptor chain draws on TRBV19 and TRBJ1-5, with TRBD1 perhaps the D gene, on 5 matching bases. The trim is 2 bases for V and 2 bases for J, with a gap of 13 bases between the germline ends. CDR1 LNHDA and CDR2 SQIVND are derived from the germline V gene (reference sequence). The CDR3 measures 16 amino acids from cysteine to phenylalanine. CDR3 DNA is the only sequence kept; it has 48 bases, read in frame from the first base.